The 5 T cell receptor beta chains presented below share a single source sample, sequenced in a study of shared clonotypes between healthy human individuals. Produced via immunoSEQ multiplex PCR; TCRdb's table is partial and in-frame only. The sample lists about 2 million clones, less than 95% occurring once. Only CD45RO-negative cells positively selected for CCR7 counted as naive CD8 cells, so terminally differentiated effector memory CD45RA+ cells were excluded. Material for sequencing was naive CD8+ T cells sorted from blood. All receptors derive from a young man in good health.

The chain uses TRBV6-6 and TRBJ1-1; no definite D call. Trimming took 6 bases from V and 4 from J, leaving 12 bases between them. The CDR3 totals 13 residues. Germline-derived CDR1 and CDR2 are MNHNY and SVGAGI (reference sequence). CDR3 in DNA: TGTGCCAGCAGCCAAACGACGGGCACTGAAGCTTTCTTT. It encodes CASSQTTGTEAFF.

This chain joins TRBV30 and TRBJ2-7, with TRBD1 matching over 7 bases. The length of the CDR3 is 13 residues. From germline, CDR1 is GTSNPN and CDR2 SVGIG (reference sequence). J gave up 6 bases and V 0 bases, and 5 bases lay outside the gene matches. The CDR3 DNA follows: TGTGCCTGGAGTGTACAGGCAGGGGGCGAGCAGTACTTC. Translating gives CAWSVQAGGEQYF.

The CDR3 nucleotides read TGCGCCAGCAGCCAGGGGTCTCTAATGGGCGAGCAGTTCTTC. Translated, it gives CASSQGSLMGEQFF. The genes are TRBV4-1 and TRBJ2-1; D gene ambiguous. CDR1 and CDR2 from the germline V gene are MGHRA and YSYEKL. CDR3 size: 14 residues. V dropped 3 bases and J dropped 10 bases, with 16 bases sitting between them.

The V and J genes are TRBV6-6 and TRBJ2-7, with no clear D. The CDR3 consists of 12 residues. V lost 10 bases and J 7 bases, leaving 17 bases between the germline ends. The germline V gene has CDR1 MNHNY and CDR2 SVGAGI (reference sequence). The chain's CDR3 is CATEPPSGEQYF. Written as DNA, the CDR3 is TGTGCCACAGAACCGCCCTCCGGGGAGCAGTACTTC.

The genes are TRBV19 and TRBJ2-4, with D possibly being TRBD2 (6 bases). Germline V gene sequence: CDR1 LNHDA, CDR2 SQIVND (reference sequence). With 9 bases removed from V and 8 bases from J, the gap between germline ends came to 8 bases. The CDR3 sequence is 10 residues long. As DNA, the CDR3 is TGTGCCAGGCGACTAGACATTCAGTACTTC. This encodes CARRLDIQYF.